This TCR beta chain was sequenced during a study of molecular identifiers for immune sequencing clone quantification. Germline CDR1 reads DFQATT; CDR2 reads SNEGSKA (reference sequence). The CDR3 totals 14 residues. Concerning this clonotype itself: A much larger clone is a single base away; this may be a read error.

Previously described methods with listed TCR primers produced the bulk TCR libraries. TCRdb fed the PCR reads into MiXCR, producing one record per CDR3 protein. The sample gives about 640,000 distinct CDR3 sequences, less than 20% of which show up once; 0.85% is in the top ten. V gene TRBV20-1 combines with J gene TRBJ2-3; 7 bases match TRBD2. The source of this sequence is a human donor in good health. Some libraries in this study had Jurkat cell RNA spiked in. Sequencing was performed on naive CD8+ T cells from blood, with Jurkat cell RNA spiked in. Subset given: FACS-sorted CD8+CD4-CCR7+CD45RA+ naive T cells. CDR3 in amino acids: CSAGDRGGTDTQYF. CDR3 in DNA: TGCAGTGCTGGAGATCGGGGGGGCACAGATACGCAGTATTTT.